There are a few counts of the clone carrying this T cell receptor beta chain. Its antigen is currently unknown. Trimming took off 4 bases at V and 0 bases at J, with 14 bases between the two ends. The CDR3 has 15 amino acids. CDR1 is SGHKS and CDR2 is YYEKEE in the germline V gene (reference sequence). After constant-region reverse-primer amplification, full-length variable regions underwent semi-nested PCR with Nested Universal Primer A. TCRdb itself ran the 5' RACE reads through MiXCR, one entry per CDR3 protein. This table holds more than 55,000 distinct CDR3 sequences, approximately 27% found once. The sorted Tregs were CD4+CD25+CD127-/low cells. Points from the study as a whole: Tumor Tregs overlapped most with tumor, then blood, naive CD4+ cells. Tumor memory CD4+ T cell TCR gene usage clustered with blood and lymph node memory CD4+ cells and lymph node naive CD4+ cells.

Sample: tumor-infiltrating Tregs sorted from the breast tumor. The TCR comes from a female donor with breast cancer. This sequence joins TRBV5-5 and TRBJ2-7; D uncertain. CDR3 region: CASSRTRGSSYEQYF. CDR3 DNA: TGTGCCAGCAGCCGGACCCGAGGAAGCTCCTACGAGCAGTACTTC.